This TCR beta chain appears in the sequencing data of a study of T cells after yellow fever vaccination. General observations from the study: Abundant clonotypes from the bulk population could contaminate FACS-sorted repertoires. Few clonotypes appeared in both CD4 and CD8 compartments. Researchers report a weaker secondary response that nonetheless peaked faster, day 5 versus 15.

The study made its TCR cDNA through 5'RACE template switching. That step introduced a universal primer site along with UMIs. MiXCR, applied by TCRdb to the 5' RACE reads, yields one record per CDR3 protein. The sample has 68,000 or so distinct CDR3 sequences; 7.4% are singletons. This clonotype was counted ten times or more. The target antigen is unknown. The sequences come from CD8+ T cells sorted from PBMCs, collected 15 days after the yellow fever booster vaccination. The TCR was taken from a man aged 30 to 45 who received the YFV17D yellow fever vaccine.

Written as DNA, the CDR3 is TGTGCCAGCAGCTTGGGGAGTGACGAGCAGTACTTC. Translating gives CASSLGSDEQYF. The rearrangement links TRBV5-5 to TRBJ2-7; no firm D call. The V gene lost 0 bases and the J gene lost 5 bases, with 6 bases spanning the gap. CDR1 and CDR2 from the germline V gene are SGHKS and YYEKEE (reference sequence). The CDR3 sequence is 12 residues long.